Shown below are 31 T cell receptor beta chains from a single sample sequenced in a study of blood T cell repertoires in COVID-19 (dated by TCRdb to between 2020 and 2021). To prepare the library, the immunoSEQ multiplex PCR assay was applied. TCRdb took this table from immuneACCESS and kept in-frame rearrangements with V and J called. Such tables lack part of the clones; where checked against another copy, unresolved V genes explain under half of the gap, and the rest is unexplained. This sample has roughly 250,000 clones in its table, and over 70% of those were observed once. In total, the top ten clones hold around 3.4% of the sample. Sequencing used peripheral blood. All receptors derive from an elderly woman with acute or convalescent COVID-19.

The rearrangement joins TRBV7-2 to TRBJ1-3; the D gene is possibly TRBD1 (5 bases). Trimming pared 6 bases from V and 4 bases from J, leaving 19 bases between. Germline V gene sequence: CDR1 SGHTA, CDR2 FQGNSA. The CDR3 spans 16 residues. CDR3 DNA sequence: TGTGCCAGCAGTCCCGCTAGACAGTCGTACGGAAACACCATATATTTT. The encoded protein is CASSPARQSYGNTIYF. The variable domain in full, completed from reference TRBV7-2 and TRBJ1-3, reads GAGVSQSPSNKVTEKGKDVELRCDPISGHTALYWYRQSLGQGLEFLIYFQGNSAPDKSGLPSDRFSAERTGGSVSTLTIQRTQQEDSAVYLCASSPARQSYGNTIYFGEGSWLTVV.

The J gene is TRBJ1-2, the V gene TRBV27; 7 bases line up with TRBD1. CDR3 size: 13 residues. CDR1 is MNHEY and CDR2 is SMNVEV in the germline V gene (reference sequence). The ends lost 6 bases at V and 4 bases at J; junction bases unmatched: 5. CDR3 nucleotide sequence: TGTGCCAGCAGAAGAGGGGGCGGCTATGGCTACACCTTC. This gives the protein CASRRGGGYGYTF.

The rearrangement links TRBV19 to TRBJ1-6; 8 positions match TRBD1. From germline, CDR1 is LNHDA and CDR2 SQIVND (reference sequence). With V trimmed by 2 bases and J by 9 bases, 9 bases remained unmatched. This CDR3 has 16 residues. The CDR3 sequence is CASSITGGQSGSPLHF. In DNA, the CDR3 is TGTGCCAGTAGTATAACAGGGGGACAGTCTGGTTCACCCCTCCACTTT.

This chain connects TRBV10-1 to TRBJ2-3, with 10 bases identical to TRBD2. Germline-derived CDR1 and CDR2 are WNHNN and SYGVQD (reference sequence). V gave up 5 bases and J gave up 4 bases; unmatched junction bases: 6. This CDR3 has 15 residues. CDR3 in DNA: TGCGCCAGCAGTCTAGCGGGGGCCCCCCCAGATACGCAGTATTTT. This sequence encodes CASSLAGAPPDTQYF.

The chain recombines TRBV11-3 with TRBJ2-1, with 8 nucleotides matching TRBD1. Germline CDR1 is SGHNT and CDR2 is YENEEA. Germline trimming cut 5 bases from V and 5 bases from J; bases unmatched to any gene: 5. This CDR3 spans 14 amino acids. The DNA for the CDR3 is TGTGCCAGCAGCCCCCCGGGACAGGACAATGAGCAGTTCTTC. It is translated as CASSPPGQDNEQFF. The entire variable domain, with the rest obtained from reference TRBV11-3 and TRBJ2-1, is as follows: EAGVVQSPRYKIIEKKQPVAFWCNPISGHNTLYWYLQNLGQGPELLIRYENEEAVDDSQLPKDRFSAERLKGVDSTLKIQPAELGDSAVYLCASSPPGQDNEQFFGPGTRLTVL.

This sequence joins TRBV4-2 and TRBJ2-7; TRBD2 aligns across 13 bases. Germline CDR1 is LGHNA and CDR2 is YNFKEQ. The CDR3 sequence is 19 residues long. V lost 2 bases to trimming and J lost 0 bases; unmatched junction nucleotides: 10. In DNA form, the CDR3 reads TGTGCCAGCAGCCAATTTCCCAAAGGGACTAGCGGGACCTCCTACGAGCAGTACTTC. It translates to CASSQFPKGTSGTSYEQYF.

The chain employs TRBV11-2 and TRBJ1-3, with 9 positions matching TRBD1. J was trimmed by 1 base and V by 5 bases; bases with no gene match: 9. The CDR3 loop spans 17 amino acids. Per the germline V gene, CDR1 is SGHAT and CDR2 is FQNNGV. The CDR3 loop is CASSPQDRGISGNTIYF. Written as DNA, the CDR3 is TGTGCCAGCAGCCCTCAGGACAGGGGCATTTCTGGAAACACCATATATTTT.

The chain recombines TRBV27 with TRBJ2-7, with a possible D match to TRBD1 (6 bases). CDR3 length: 15 amino acids. Germline assignment: CDR1 MNHEY and CDR2 SMNVEV (reference sequence). V was pared by 4 bases and J by 1 base, with 14 bases between. DNA for the CDR3: TGTGCCAGCAGTTACCGGGACAAAGGATCCTACGAGCAGTACTTC. Amino acids: CASSYRDKGSYEQYF.

V gene TRBV3-1 (or the pseudogene TRBV3-2) combines with J gene TRBJ2-7; 7 bases are a match to TRBD2. J lost 1 base, V lost 3 bases, and 6 bases had no gene match. The germline CDR1 and CDR2 sequences are LGHDT and YNNKEL (reference sequence). This CDR3 region has 15 residues. The CDR3 here is CASSHSSGHSYEQYF. DNA for the CDR3: TGTGCCAGCAGCCATAGTAGCGGGCATTCCTACGAGCAGTACTTC.

The chain links TRBV6-5 to TRBJ2-1; 11 bases line up with TRBD2. V lost 6 bases and J lost 7; bases outside the gene matches: 8. This CDR3 is built from 15 residues. Germline V gene lookup returns CDR1 MNHEY and CDR2 SVGAGI. This CDR3 reads CASSTLAGGTNEQFF. DNA for the CDR3: TGTGCCAGCAGCACCCTAGCGGGAGGCACGAATGAGCAGTTCTTC.

The chain joins TRBV3-1 (or the pseudogene TRBV3-2) to TRBJ1-1; D may be TRBD1 (5 bases). Trimming pared 1 base from V and 6 bases from J, leaving 12 bases between. The length of the CDR3 is 14 residues. Per the germline V gene, CDR1 is LGHDT and CDR2 is YNNKEL (reference sequence). In DNA form, the CDR3 reads TGTGCCAGCAGCCAAGTGGCAGGGTTCGCTGAAGCTTTCTTT. This sequence encodes CASSQVAGFAEAFF.

This clone was recorded a few times. The chain uses TRBV5-1 and TRBJ1-1; tentatively, D is TRBD1 (5 bases). Germline V CDR1 and CDR2: SGHRS, YFSETQ. V lost 4 bases, J lost 2 bases, and 15 bases lay in between. This CDR3 spans 15 amino acids. DNA of the CDR3: TGCGCCAGCAGCCCCGTCGGGGGGGAAAACACTGAAGCTTTCTTT. Protein product: CASSPVGGENTEAFF.

This chain joins TRBV7-3 and TRBJ1-6, with D tentatively TRBD1 (5 bases). The germline V gene encodes CDR1 SGHTA and CDR2 FQGTGA. CDR3 length: 13 residues. The ends were cut back, 8 bases at V and 8 bases at J, with 13 bases in the middle. The CDR3 coding sequence is TGTGCCAGCTTTCCAGGGTGTGATTCACCCCTCCACTTT. Translation: CASFPGCDSPLHF.

This clone has more than one count but fewer than ten. The chain uses TRBV25-1 and TRBJ2-2; D may be TRBD2 (7 bases). The CDR3 length is 17 residues. The V and J ends lost 5 bases and 0 bases respectively, with 16 bases between them. Germline values: CDR1 MGHDK, CDR2 SYGVNS. The CDR3: CASSPSGGGANTGELFF. The CDR3 DNA reads as TGTGCCAGCAGTCCCTCTGGGGGGGGCGCGAACACCGGGGAGCTGTTTTTT.

The count of this clone is one. V usage is TRBV5-1 and J usage is TRBJ2-3; tentatively, D is TRBD1 (7 bases). The CDR3 extends over 16 amino acids. Germline V lookup: CDR1 SGHRS, CDR2 YFSETQ. Between the trimmed V and J ends, which lost 3 bases and 4 bases, there was a span of 18 bases. CDR3 nucleotides: TGCGCCAGCAGCTCCCAGGGGGGCCCCGGAGCAGATACGCAGTATTTT. Protein sequence: CASSSQGGPGADTQYF.

This sequence joins TRBV2 and TRBJ2-2; possible D gene TRBD1, 6 bases. The V end lost 5 bases, the J end lost 7 bases, and 8 bases lay between the germline ends. The CDR3 is 12 residues long. Germline V gene sequence: CDR1 SNHLY, CDR2 FYNNEI. This CDR3 is CASSYRVGELFF. CDR3 in DNA: TGTGCCAGCAGTTACAGGGTCGGGGAGCTGTTTTTT.

This sequence joins TRBV6-5 and TRBJ2-2; TRBD2 might be the D (5 bases). The CDR3 is 13 amino acids. CDR1 and CDR2 from the germline V gene are MNHEY and SVGAGI. Here the CDR3 DNA reads TGTGCAGCGGAGTGGCACCTCACCGGGGAGCTGTTTTTT. It translates to CAAEWHLTGELFF.

The V call is TRBV19, the J call TRBJ1-2, with 11 bases aligning to TRBD1. CDR1 LNHDA and CDR2 SQIVND come from the germline V gene (reference sequence). The CDR3 totals 14 residues. The trim removed 4 bases at V and 4 bases at J, leaving 2 bases unmatched. The CDR3 DNA is TGTGCCAGTAGTACGGGGACAGGGGGCTATGGCTACACCTTC. This translates into CASSTGTGGYGYTF.

The chain links TRBV11-2 to TRBJ2-7; D is possibly TRBD2 (5 bases). The CDR3 length is 14 residues. Per germline, CDR1 SGHAT and CDR2 FQNNGV. V lost 5 bases to trimming and J lost 3 bases, with 14 bases between them. The CDR3 loop is CASSEANSGYEQYF. The CDR3 coding sequence is TGTGCCAGCAGCGAAGCGAACAGCGGCTACGAGCAGTACTTC.

The chain employs TRBV13 and TRBJ1-4, with D possibly TRBD1 on 6 matching bases. V was cut by 4 bases and J by 8 bases, with 14 bases left in between. Germline loops: CDR1 PRHDT, CDR2 FYEKMQ (reference sequence). The CDR3 consists of 14 residues. The CDR3 DNA reads TGTGCCAGCAGCTACGAAGGGGGGGAGGAAAAACTGTTTTTT. Its protein is CASSYEGGEEKLFF.

This clone appeared a single time. The junction departs from the called germline gene at one end, perhaps through a read error. The V call is TRBV10-3, the J call TRBJ1-1; D gene unclear. The CDR3 length is 11 residues. Germline CDR1 reads ENHRY; CDR2 reads SYGVKD. The chain's CDR3 is CAISTSRVFTF. CDR3 in DNA: TGTGCCATCTCGACCTCCCGGGTCTTTACCTTT.

The chain has TRBV5-1 and TRBJ2-4, with D possibly being TRBD1 (6 bases). V gave up 4 bases and J gave up 2 bases, with 10 bases separating them. Germline V gene data show CDR1 as SGHRS and CDR2 as YFSETQ. CDR3 length equals 14 residues. The CDR3 DNA reads as TGCGCCAGCAGCCTAGGGGGATCCAAAAACATTCAGTACTTC. Its translation: CASSLGGSKNIQYF.

The chain uses TRBV3-1 (or the pseudogene TRBV3-2) and TRBJ1-2, with TRBD1 as a possible D gene (6 bases). Germline V gene data show CDR1 as LGHDT and CDR2 as YNNKEL (reference sequence). CDR3 length: 16 residues. Trimming pared 2 bases from V and 7 bases from J, leaving 20 bases between. The CDR3: CASSQSRWGLVGGYTF. In nucleotides, the CDR3 is TGTGCCAGCAGCCAAAGTCGCTGGGGGCTGGTGGGTGGCTACACCTTC.

A note on this clone: Different DNA sequences within this sample yield the same CDR3. The chain links TRBV11-2 to TRBJ2-7; TRBD2 aligns across 7 bases. The CDR3 covers 14 residues. V lost 1 base to trimming and J lost 4 bases; unmatched junction nucleotides: 4. The germline gives CDR1 SGHAT, CDR2 FQNNGV. Written as DNA, the CDR3 is TGTGCCAGCAGCTTAGGGGGGGGAGGGTACGAGCAGTACTTC. Residues: CASSLGGGGYEQYF.

Of note for this clone: A far larger clone is one nucleotide away, so this likely arose from a read error. Within the sample, other DNA sequences also encode this same CDR3. This chain joins TRBV12-3 or TRBV12-4 and TRBJ1-1, with unresolved D. The CDR3 has 13 residues. V dropped 1 base and J dropped 1 base, with 4 bases sitting between them. The CDR3 protein is CASSLGQNTEAFF. CDR3 DNA sequence: TGTGCCAGCAGTTTAGGACAGAACACTGAAGCTTTCTTT.

This clone was detected many times. This sequence joins TRBV11-3 and TRBJ1-6, with D possibly matching TRBD1 (5 bases). V dropped 3 bases and J dropped 9 bases, with 15 bases sitting between them. Germline values: CDR1 SGHNT, CDR2 YENEEA. CDR3 length: 15 residues. CDR3 region: CASSFAPGFASPLHF. For the CDR3, the DNA is TGTGCCAGCAGCTTTGCGCCAGGGTTCGCTTCACCCCTCCACTTT.

The chain employs TRBV20-1 and TRBJ2-3; 7 bases fit TRBD1. This CDR3 is built from 12 residues. V lost 4 bases, J lost 10 bases, and 8 bases stayed unmatched. Germline V lookup: CDR1 DFQATT, CDR2 SNEGSKA (reference sequence). The CDR3 DNA follows: TGCAGTGCTACTGACAGGGCGGATCCGCAGTATTTT. It specifies CSATDRADPQYF.

J is TRBJ2-7 and V is TRBV5-1; tentative D call: TRBD1 (5 bases). CDR3 length: 14 amino acids. Germline V gene sequence: CDR1 SGHRS, CDR2 YFSETQ. Deletions cut 7 bases from V and 1 base from J, with 15 bases between. The CDR3 nucleotides read TGCGCCAGCCGCCGGGCCAGGGAATCCTACGAGCAGTACTTC. It codes for CASRRARESYEQYF.

The chain has TRBV7-9 and TRBJ1-6; no definite D call. Trimming pared 5 bases from V and 14 bases from J, leaving 19 bases between. The CDR3 covers 14 residues. Germline CDR1 and CDR2: SEHNR and FQNEAQ (reference sequence). CDR3: CASSPIASARALHF. CDR3 nucleotide sequence: TGTGCCAGCAGCCCTATTGCCTCGGCGAGGGCCCTCCACTTT. Together with reference TRBV7-9 and TRBJ1-6, the CDR3 gives the full variable domain: DTGVSQNPRHKITKRGQNVTFRCDPISEHNRLYWYRQTLGQGPEFLTYFQNEAQLEKSRLLSDRFSAERPKGSFSTLEIQRTEQGDSAMYLCASSPIASARALHFGNGTRLTVT.

The chain recombines TRBV10-3 with TRBJ1-5, with TRBD1 as a possible D gene (6 bases). The CDR3 totals 15 residues. Germline-derived CDR1 and CDR2 are ENHRY and SYGVKD. Trimming took off 6 bases at V and 1 base at J, with 13 bases between the two ends. The CDR3 coding sequence is TGTGCCATCAGCAAAGGGGGGGACAGCAATCAGCCCCAGCATTTT. Encoded protein: CAISKGGDSNQPQHF.

The chain couples TRBV2 to TRBJ1-5; 8 positions agree with TRBD1. V lost 5 bases to trimming and J lost 4 bases; unmatched junction nucleotides: 7. The CDR3 has 15 residues. Germline CDR1 reads SNHLY; CDR2 reads FYNNEI. CDR3 protein: CASSITGGLNQPQHF. DNA of the CDR3: TGTGCCAGCAGTATTACAGGGGGTCTAAATCAGCCCCAGCATTTT.